This entry describes one T cell receptor (beta chain). Its antigen is still unknown. No base quality information exists; no much larger clone differs at one position. This sample was included in a study of blood T cell repertoires in COVID-19 (dated by TCRdb to about 2020). Turning to the overall study: Collaborator samples came from the United States, Italy and Spain and covered acute and convalescent phases of COVID-19. HLA class I and class II types, where available, came from metadata supplied by the sample provider rather than from assay-based typing. Samples came from the ongoing ImmuneRACE study (first 160 participants) plus 1,254 subjects from 6 global collaborators. Subjects who had been exposed to COVID-19, were actively infected with it, or had recovered from it provided the deeply sampled blood TCRbeta repertoires that made up the dataset. The repertoires were made available in a free public database intended to serve as a resource for research on the immune response to SARS-CoV-2. A de-identified subject ID, COVID-19 status, age in years and sex were almost always included in the sample metadata. The prospective study material was composed of cDNA or gDNA derived from T cells, B-cell-depleted T cells, or PBMCs.

Collaborating institutions collected whole blood in K2EDTA tubes following their own protocols. For TCRbeta analysis, collaborator samples were shipped as frozen whole blood, as isolated PBMCs, or as DNA extracted from either sample type. TCRbeta CDR3 regions were amplified from genomic DNA by means of the immunoSEQ Assay, a bias-controlled multiplex PCR. The paper's processing steps were these. Nucleated cell counts per sample were estimated from amplification of reference gene primers within the assay. To quantify the absolute abundance of each unique TCRbeta CDR3 rearrangement, sequence reads were collapsed and filtered. For each sample, productive Simpson clonality was calculated as the square root of Simpson's diversity index across productive rearrangements. This immuneACCESS table, as held by TCRdb, lists in-frame sequences with V and J called but not all clones. Of the missing ones, under half trace to an unresolved V gene in checked studies; the others have no known cause. V and J calls plus clone size are reproduced from that table; the DNA served to infer D and trimming. This sample has about 56,000 clones in its table, and around 90% of those were observed once. About 18% of the sample belongs to the ten largest clones.

On the study overall, not on this receptor specifically: Clinical and demographic metadata were provided uncurated, with the amount varying by source and participant.

The clonotype was recovered from a human donor in a cohort sampled during active COVID-19. Sequencing was done on a sample of peripheral blood.

The nucleotides read TGTGCCAGCAGACCCGACAGAGCCACAGATACGCAGTATTTT. Its translation reads: CASRPDRATDTQYF. In this chain, TRBV27 is recombined with TRBJ2-3; TRBD1 is perhaps the D gene, given 5 matching bases. A distance of 12 bases separates the germline ends of V and J, which lose 6 bases and 2 bases respectively. From cysteine to phenylalanine, the CDR3 is 14 amino acids long. Of the read, only the CDR3 DNA is kept; its 42 bases are in frame from base 1. The germline V gene (reference sequence) gives CDR1 as MNHEY and CDR2 as SMNVEV.